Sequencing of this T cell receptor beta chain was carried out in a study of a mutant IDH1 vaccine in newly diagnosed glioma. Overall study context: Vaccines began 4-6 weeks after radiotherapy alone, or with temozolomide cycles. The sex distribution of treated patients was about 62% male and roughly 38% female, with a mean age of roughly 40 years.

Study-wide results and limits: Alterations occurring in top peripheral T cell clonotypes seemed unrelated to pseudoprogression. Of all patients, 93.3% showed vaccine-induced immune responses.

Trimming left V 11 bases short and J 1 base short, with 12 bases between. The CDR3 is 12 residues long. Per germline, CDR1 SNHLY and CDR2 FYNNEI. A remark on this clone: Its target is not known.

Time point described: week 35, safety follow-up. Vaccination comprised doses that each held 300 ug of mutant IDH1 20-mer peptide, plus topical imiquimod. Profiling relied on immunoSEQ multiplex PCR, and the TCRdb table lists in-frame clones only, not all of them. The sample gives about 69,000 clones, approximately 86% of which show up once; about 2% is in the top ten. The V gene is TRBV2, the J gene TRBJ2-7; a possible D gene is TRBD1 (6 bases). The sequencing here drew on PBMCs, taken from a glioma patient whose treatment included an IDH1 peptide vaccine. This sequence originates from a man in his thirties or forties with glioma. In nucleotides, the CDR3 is TGTGCCGGGGGCCGGGGATCCTACGAGCAGTACTTC. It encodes CAGGRGSYEQYF. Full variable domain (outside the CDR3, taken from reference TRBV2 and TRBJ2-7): EPEVTQTPSHQVTQMGQEVILRCVPISNHLYFYWYRQILGQKVEFLVSFYNNEISEKSEIFDDQFSVERPDGSNFTLKIRSTKLEDSAMYFCAGGRGSYEQYFGPGTRLTVT.